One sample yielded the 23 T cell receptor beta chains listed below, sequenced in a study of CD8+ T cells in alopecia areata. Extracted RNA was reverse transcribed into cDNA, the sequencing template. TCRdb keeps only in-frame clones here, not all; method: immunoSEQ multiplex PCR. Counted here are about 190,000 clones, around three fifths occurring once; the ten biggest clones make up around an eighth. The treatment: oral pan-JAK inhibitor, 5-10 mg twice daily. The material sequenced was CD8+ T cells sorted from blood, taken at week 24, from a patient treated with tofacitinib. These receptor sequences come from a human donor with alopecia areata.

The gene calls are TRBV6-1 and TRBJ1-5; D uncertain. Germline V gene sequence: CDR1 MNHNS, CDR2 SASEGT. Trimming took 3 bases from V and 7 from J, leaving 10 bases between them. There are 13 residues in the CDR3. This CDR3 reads CASSDLGNQPQHF. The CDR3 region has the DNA TGTGCCAGCAGTGATCTGGGGAACCAGCCCCAGCATTTT.

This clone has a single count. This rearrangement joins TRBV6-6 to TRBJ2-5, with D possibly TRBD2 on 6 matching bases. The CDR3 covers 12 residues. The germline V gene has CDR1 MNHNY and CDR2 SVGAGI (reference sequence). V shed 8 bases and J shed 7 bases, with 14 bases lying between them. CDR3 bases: TGTGCCAGCCCCGCTCCGGAGGGGACCCAGTACTTC. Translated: CASPAPEGTQYF.

The CDR3 DNA reads as TGTGCCAGCAGTCCATCGTCCCGGAGCTCCTACAATGAGCAGTTCTTC. Translation gives CASSPSSRSSYNEQFF. V is TRBV27 and J is TRBJ2-1; D uncertain. There are 16 residues in the CDR3. The ends were cut back, 5 bases at V and 0 bases at J, with 14 bases in the middle. Germline-derived CDR1 and CDR2 are MNHEY and SMNVEV (reference sequence).

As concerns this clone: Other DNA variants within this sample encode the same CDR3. The CDR3, as DNA: TGCGCCAGCAGCTCGGGGTACGAGCAGTACTTC. It is translated as CASSSGYEQYF. The rearrangement joins TRBV5-1 to TRBJ2-7; D may be TRBD2 (5 bases). The CDR3 has 11 amino acids. With 3 bases removed from V and 4 bases from J, the gap between germline ends came to 5 bases. Germline-derived CDR1 and CDR2 are SGHRS and YFSETQ.

This CDR3 is CASSGGTAVFYEQYF. The CDR3 bases are TGTGCCAGCAGCGGCGGGACCGCCGTGTTCTACGAGCAGTACTTC. The rearrangement links TRBV7-2 to TRBJ2-7, with a possible D match to TRBD2 (6 bases). Germline CDR1 and CDR2: SGHTA and FQGNSA. The CDR3 extends over 15 amino acids. V was trimmed by 5 bases and J by 3 bases, leaving 17 bases between them.

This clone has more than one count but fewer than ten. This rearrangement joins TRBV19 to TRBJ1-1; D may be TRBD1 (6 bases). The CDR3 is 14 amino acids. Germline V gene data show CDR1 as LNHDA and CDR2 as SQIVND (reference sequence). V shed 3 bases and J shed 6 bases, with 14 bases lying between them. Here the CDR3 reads CASSILLQGAEAFF. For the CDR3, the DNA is TGTGCCAGTAGTATCTTATTACAGGGTGCTGAAGCTTTCTTT.

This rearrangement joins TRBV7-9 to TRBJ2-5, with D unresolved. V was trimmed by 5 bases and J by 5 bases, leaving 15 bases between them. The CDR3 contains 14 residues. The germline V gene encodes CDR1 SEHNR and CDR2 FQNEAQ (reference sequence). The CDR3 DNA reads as TGTGCCAGCAGCCCCCTAGGTTTTAAGGAGACCCAGTACTTC. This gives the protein CASSPLGFKETQYF.

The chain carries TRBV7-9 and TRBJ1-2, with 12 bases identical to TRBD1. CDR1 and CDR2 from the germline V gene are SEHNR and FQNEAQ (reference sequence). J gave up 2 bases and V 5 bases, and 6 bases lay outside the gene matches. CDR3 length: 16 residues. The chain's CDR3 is CASSTEGQGANYGYTF. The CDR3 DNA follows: TGTGCCAGCAGCACGGAGGGACAGGGGGCAAACTATGGCTACACCTTC. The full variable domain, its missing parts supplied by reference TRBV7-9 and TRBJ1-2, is DTGVSQNPRHKITKRGQNVTFRCDPISEHNRLYWYRQTLGQGPEFLTYFQNEAQLEKSRLLSDRFSAERPKGSFSTLEIQRTEQGDSAMYLCASSTEGQGANYGYTFGSGTRLTVV.

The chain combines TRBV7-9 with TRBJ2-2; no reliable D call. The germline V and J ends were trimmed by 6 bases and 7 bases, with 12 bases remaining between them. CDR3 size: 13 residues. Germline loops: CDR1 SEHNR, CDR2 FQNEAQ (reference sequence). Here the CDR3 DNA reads TGTGCCAGCAGTCCTAGGACGGGCGGGGAGCTGTTTTTT. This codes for CASSPRTGGELFF.

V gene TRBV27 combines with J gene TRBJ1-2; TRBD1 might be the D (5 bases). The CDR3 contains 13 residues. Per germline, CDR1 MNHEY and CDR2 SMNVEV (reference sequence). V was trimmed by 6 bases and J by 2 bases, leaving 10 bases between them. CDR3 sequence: CASRVGGNYGYTF. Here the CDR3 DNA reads TGTGCCAGCAGGGTGGGGGGAAACTATGGCTACACCTTC.

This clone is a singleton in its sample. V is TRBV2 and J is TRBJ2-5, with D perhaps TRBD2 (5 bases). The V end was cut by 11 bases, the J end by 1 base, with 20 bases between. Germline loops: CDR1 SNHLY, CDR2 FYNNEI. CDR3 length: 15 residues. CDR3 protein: CAQRERGISQETQYF. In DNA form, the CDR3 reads TGTGCCCAAAGGGAGCGAGGGATCTCCCAAGAGACCCAGTACTTC.

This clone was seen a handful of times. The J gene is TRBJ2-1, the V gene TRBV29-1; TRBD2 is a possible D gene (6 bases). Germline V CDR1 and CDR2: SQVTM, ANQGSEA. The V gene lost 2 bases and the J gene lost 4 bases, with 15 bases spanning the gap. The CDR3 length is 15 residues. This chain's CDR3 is CSVELGGRLYNEQFF. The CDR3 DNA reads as TGCAGCGTTGAACTGGGGGGACGGCTATACAATGAGCAGTTCTTC.

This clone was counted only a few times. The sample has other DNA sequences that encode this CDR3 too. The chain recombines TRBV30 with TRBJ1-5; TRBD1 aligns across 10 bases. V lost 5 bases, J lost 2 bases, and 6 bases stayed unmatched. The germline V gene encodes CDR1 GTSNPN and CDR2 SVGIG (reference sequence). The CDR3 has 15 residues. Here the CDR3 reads CAWSSGTGGNQPQHF. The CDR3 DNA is TGTGCCTGGTCCTCCGGGACAGGGGGCAATCAGCCCCAGCATTTT.

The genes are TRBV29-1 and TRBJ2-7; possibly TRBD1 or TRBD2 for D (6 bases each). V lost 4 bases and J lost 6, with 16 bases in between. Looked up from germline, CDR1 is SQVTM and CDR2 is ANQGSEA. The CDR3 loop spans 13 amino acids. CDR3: CSVAGAMDVEQYF. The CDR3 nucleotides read TGCAGCGTTGCGGGGGCGATGGACGTCGAGCAGTACTTC.

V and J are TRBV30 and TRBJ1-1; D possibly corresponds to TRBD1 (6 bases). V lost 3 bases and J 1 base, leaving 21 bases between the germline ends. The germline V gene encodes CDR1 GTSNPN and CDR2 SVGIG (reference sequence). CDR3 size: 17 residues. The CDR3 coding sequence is TGTGCCTGGAGCGCGGGGGCTGTCCTCCCAAGGAACACTGAAGCTTTCTTT. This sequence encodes CAWSAGAVLPRNTEAFF.

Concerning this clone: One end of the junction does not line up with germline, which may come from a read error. The CDR3 DNA follows: TGTGCCAGCAGCGTAGGCAATAGCAATCAGCCCCAGCATTTT. It specifies CASSVGNSNQPQHF. V gene TRBV13 combines with J gene TRBJ1-5; D is unclear. This CDR3 has 14 amino acids. Germline V CDR1 and CDR2: PRHDT, FYEKMQ (reference sequence).

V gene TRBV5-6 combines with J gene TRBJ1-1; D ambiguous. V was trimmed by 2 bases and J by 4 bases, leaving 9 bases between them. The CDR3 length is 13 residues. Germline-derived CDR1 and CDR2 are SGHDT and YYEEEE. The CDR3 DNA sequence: TGTGCCAGCAGCTTCGGGGTAGGCACTGAAGCTTTCTTT. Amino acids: CASSFGVGTEAFF.

In nucleotides, the CDR3 is TGTGCTAGTGGGGGGGGCCAGCCCACAAAGGACAACTTCCAAGAGACCCAGTACTTC. Encoded protein: CASGGGQPTKDNFQETQYF. This chain links TRBV12-5 with TRBJ2-5, with D perhaps given as TRBD1 or TRBD2 (6 bases each). V lost 6 bases, J lost 1 base, and 27 bases lay in between. The CDR3 is 19 amino acids. The germline gives CDR1 LGHNT, CDR2 FRNRAP.

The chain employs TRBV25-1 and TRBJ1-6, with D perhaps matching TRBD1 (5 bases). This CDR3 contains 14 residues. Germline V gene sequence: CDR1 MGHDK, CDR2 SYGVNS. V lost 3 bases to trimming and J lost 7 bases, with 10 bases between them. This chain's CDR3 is CASSEGTENSPLHF. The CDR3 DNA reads TGTGCCAGCAGTGAGGGGACCGAAAATTCACCCCTCCACTTT.

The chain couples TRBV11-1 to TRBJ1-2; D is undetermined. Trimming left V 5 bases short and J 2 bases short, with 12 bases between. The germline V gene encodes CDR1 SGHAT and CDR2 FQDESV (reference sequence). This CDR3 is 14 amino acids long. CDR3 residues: CASSPAGPNYGYTF. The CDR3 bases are TGTGCCAGCAGCCCGGCAGGACCAAACTATGGCTACACCTTC.

CDR3 sequence: CASSESPQGTQYF. In DNA, the CDR3 is TGCGCCAGCAGCGAGTCACCTCAGGGGACCCAGTACTTC. The V call is TRBV5-1, the J call TRBJ2-5; D is possibly TRBD1 (5 bases). CDR1 is SGHRS, CDR2 YFSETQ, per germline. The V end lost 4 bases, the J end lost 7 bases, and 14 bases lay between the germline ends. The CDR3 length is 13 residues. The whole variable domain, filled in from reference TRBV5-1 and TRBJ2-5, reads KAGVTQTPRYLIKTRGQQVTLSCSPISGHRSVSWYQQTPGQGLQFLFEYFSETQRNKGNFPGRFSGRQFSNSRSEMNVSTLELGDSALYLCASSESPQGTQYFGPGTRLLVL.

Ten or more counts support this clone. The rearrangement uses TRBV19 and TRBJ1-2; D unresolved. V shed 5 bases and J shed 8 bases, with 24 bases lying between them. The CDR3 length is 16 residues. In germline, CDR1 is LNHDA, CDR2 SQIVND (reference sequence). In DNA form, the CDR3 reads TGTGCCAGTAGTGTACTCCCCGTGGACCCACGTAGCGGCTACACCTTC. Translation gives CASSVLPVDPRSGYTF.

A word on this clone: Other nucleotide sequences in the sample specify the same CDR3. CDR3 sequence (DNA): TGTGCCAGCAGCTTAGGTAGGAACTATGGCTACACCTTC. This codes for CASSLGRNYGYTF. The chain has TRBV13 and TRBJ1-2; D gene uncertain. The germline CDR1 and CDR2 sequences are PRHDT and FYEKMQ (reference sequence). Trimming stripped 0 bases from V and 2 bases from J, with 4 bases between. This CDR3 is built from 13 residues.